The 28 T cell receptor beta chains listed next were all sequenced from one sample in a study of cytomegalovirus exposure and HLA in healthy donors. Researchers ran the PCR with 60 Vbeta and 13 Jbeta primers. Assay: immunoSEQ multiplex PCR; the TCRdb copy retains only in-frame clones and omits some. The table lists about 130,000 clones, roughly 80% of them singletons. Sequenced input: PBMCs. These receptors originate from a boy younger than 18 in good health and CMV-seronegative.

The chain carries TRBV28 and TRBJ2-3, with TRBD1 as a possible D gene (6 bases). The CDR3 is made up of 15 amino acids. Trimming stripped 2 bases from V and 0 bases from J, with 9 bases between. Germline values: CDR1 MDHEN, CDR2 SYDVKM. CDR3 sequence (DNA): TGTGCCAGCAGTTTACAGGGGCCAAGCACAGATACGCAGTATTTT. Translation: CASSLQGPSTDTQYF.

This clone was seen only once. This CDR3 reads CASSQDAQGAYEQYF. CDR3 sequence (DNA): TGCGCCAGCAGCCAAGATGCCCAAGGAGCCTACGAGCAGTACTTC. The V call is TRBV4-3, the J call TRBJ2-7; no definite D call. CDR3 length: 15 residues. V was trimmed by 0 bases and J by 2 bases, leaving 11 bases between them. Germline assignment: CDR1 LGHNA and CDR2 YSLEER.

The chain employs TRBV19 and TRBJ1-4; TRBD1 might be the D (5 bases). Germline V CDR1 and CDR2: LNHDA, SQIVND (reference sequence). The CDR3 covers 14 residues. The V gene lost 4 bases and the J gene lost 5 bases, with 11 bases spanning the gap. The CDR3 bases are TGTGCCAGTAGTAAACGACAGAACAATGAAAAACTGTTTTTT. Protein sequence: CASSKRQNNEKLFF.

The CDR3 spells CASSLTIANTGELFF. CDR3 bases: TGCGCCAGCAGCTTGACAATCGCGAACACCGGGGAGCTGTTTTTT. The chain couples TRBV5-1 to TRBJ2-2; D is unclear. The CDR3 is 15 residues long. Trimming left V 1 base short and J 0 bases short, with 7 bases between. Germline V CDR1 and CDR2: SGHRS, YFSETQ.

V usage is TRBV19 and J usage is TRBJ1-5, with D perhaps TRBD1 (5 bases). The CDR3 extends over 13 amino acids. Looked up from germline, CDR1 is LNHDA and CDR2 is SQIVND (reference sequence). CDR3 sequence (DNA): TGTGAGGAGGGGTGGGCTAGCAATCAGCCCCAGCATTTT. This translates into CEEGWASNQPQHF. The whole variable domain, remainder taken from reference TRBV19 and TRBJ1-5, is DGGITQSPKYLFRKEGQNVTLSCEQNLNHDAMYWYRQDPGQGLRLIYYSQIVNDFQKGDIAEGYSVSREKKESFPLTVTSAQKNPTAFYLCEEGWASNQPQHFGDGTRLSIL.

This CDR3 reads CASSLSPSFPYNEQFF. The DNA for the CDR3 is TGTGCCAGCAGCTTAAGTCCTAGCTTCCCCTACAATGAGCAGTTCTTC. This chain connects TRBV11-2 to TRBJ2-1; D possibly corresponds to TRBD2 (5 bases). Germline assignment: CDR1 SGHAT and CDR2 FQNNGV. The V end was cut by 2 bases, the J end by 2 bases, with 13 bases between. The CDR3 totals 16 residues. The full variable domain, with the rest looked up from reference TRBV11-2 and TRBJ2-1, is EAGVAQSPRYKIIEKRQSVAFWCNPISGHATLYWYQQILGQGPKLLIQFQNNGVVDDSQLPKDRFSAERLKGVDSTLKIQPAKLEDSAVYLCASSLSPSFPYNEQFFGPGTRLTVL.

This CDR3 is CASSKVGNRQETQYF. The CDR3 DNA reads as TGTGCCAGCAGCAAAGTTGGTAACAGGCAAGAGACCCAGTACTTC. The chain has TRBV21-1 and TRBJ2-5; the table assigns TRBD1, which was not confirmed against the DNA. TRBV21-1 counts as a pseudogene. This CDR3 has 15 amino acids.

CDR3 sequence: CASREGGARGTEAFF. The CDR3 nucleotides read TGCGCCAGCAGAGAAGGGGGGGCCCGTGGCACTGAAGCTTTCTTT. This rearrangement joins TRBV10-1 to TRBJ1-1; D may be TRBD1 (6 bases). With 6 bases removed from V and 4 bases from J, the gap between germline ends came to 18 bases. Looked up from germline, CDR1 is WNHNN and CDR2 is SYGVQD (reference sequence). This CDR3 is built from 15 residues.

The rearrangement uses TRBV6-5 and TRBJ1-1; 8 bases agree with TRBD1. The V gene's germline CDR1 is MNHEY and CDR2 SVGAGI. The V segment lost 4 bases and the J segment 1 base; nucleotides outside the gene matches: 2. The CDR3 has 14 amino acids. This CDR3 reads CASSFGQGNTEAFF. The CDR3 DNA is TGTGCCAGCAGTTTTGGACAGGGGAACACTGAAGCTTTCTTT.

The V and J genes are TRBV2 and TRBJ2-2, with D possibly being TRBD1 (6 bases). The CDR3 is 14 residues long. Germline V gene sequence: CDR1 SNHLY, CDR2 FYNNEI. Trimming pared 6 bases from V and 6 bases from J, leaving 14 bases between. The CDR3 loop reads CASRPQGFSGELFF. In DNA, the CDR3 is TGTGCCAGCAGGCCACAGGGTTTTTCCGGGGAGCTGTTTTTT.

The count of this clone is one. The rearrangement joins TRBV6-1 to TRBJ1-3; 9 positions match TRBD1. V shed 10 bases and J 8 bases; nucleotides not matched to a gene: 9. Germline V gene sequence: CDR1 MNHNS, CDR2 SASEGT. The CDR3 length is 13 residues. The CDR3 DNA follows: TGTGCCACCACTCCCTGGACAGGGGACACCATATATTTT. Its protein is CATTPWTGDTIYF.

The V call is TRBV7-2, the J call TRBJ1-1, with a tentative D call TRBD1 (5 bases). Germline lookup yields CDR1 SGHTA and CDR2 FQGNSA. V shed 2 bases and J shed 0 bases, with 16 bases lying between them. The CDR3 sequence is 17 residues long. CDR3 region: CASSLRVLGDLNTEAFF. For the CDR3, the DNA is TGTGCCAGCAGCTTACGGGTTCTGGGGGACTTGAACACTGAAGCTTTCTTT.

The chain has TRBV2 and TRBJ2-5; 7 bases fit TRBD2. This CDR3 comprises 13 residues. Germline values: CDR1 SNHLY, CDR2 FYNNEI. The trim removed 7 bases at V and 5 bases at J, leaving 7 bases unmatched. The CDR3 here is CASNRRERETQYF. CDR3 bases: TGTGCCAGCAATCGGCGGGAGAGGGAGACCCAGTACTTC.

The gene calls are TRBV28 and TRBJ2-1, with 7 positions matching TRBD2. Looked up from germline, CDR1 is MDHEN and CDR2 is SYDVKM. This CDR3 contains 15 residues. The J segment lost 8 bases and the V segment lost 1 base, leaving 8 bases of the junction unmatched. CDR3 sequence reads: CASSLLREQADEQFF. CDR3 coding DNA: TGTGCCAGCAGTTTATTGCGGGAGCAAGCGGATGAGCAGTTCTTC.

This chain links TRBV9 with TRBJ2-2; 7 bases agree with TRBD2. Germline CDR1 and CDR2: SGDLS and YYNGEE. Trimming cost V 0 bases and J 10 bases; bases outside gene matches: 12. The CDR3 extends over 16 amino acids. The CDR3 protein is CASSVGGGLTPPELFF. The CDR3 DNA follows: TGTGCCAGCAGCGTAGGGGGGGGTTTGACACCGCCGGAGCTGTTTTTT.

This chain joins TRBV4-3 and TRBJ2-2; tentatively, D is TRBD2 (5 bases). Germline assignment: CDR1 LGHNA and CDR2 YSLEER. This CDR3 comprises 15 residues. Trimming shortened V by 1 base and J by 7 bases, and 13 bases separated the two germline ends. CDR3 DNA sequence: TGCGCCAGCAGCCAAGGACCAGCGGTCCGCGGGGAGCTGTTTTTT. It translates to CASSQGPAVRGELFF.

The chain combines TRBV7-2 with TRBJ2-1; 7 bases agree with TRBD2. The germline gives CDR1 SGHTA, CDR2 FQGNSA. This CDR3 region has 15 residues. V shed 2 bases, J shed 4 bases, and the junction held 5 bases outside the gene matches. CDR3 loop: CASSLSSGIYNEQFF. The CDR3 DNA reads TGTGCCAGCAGCTTATCTAGCGGTATTTACAATGAGCAGTTCTTC.

The chain joins TRBV30 to TRBJ1-5, with D tentatively TRBD1 (5 bases). This CDR3 spans 14 amino acids. V was shortened by 3 bases and J by 7 bases, with 16 bases between the two germline ends. CDR1 and CDR2 from the germline V gene are GTSNPN and SVGIG (reference sequence). CDR3 nucleotides: TGTGCCTGGAGCGAAGGGCAGGGATACCAGCCCCAGCATTTT. Its translation: CAWSEGQGYQPQHF.

The chain uses TRBV7-2 and TRBJ2-2, with D unresolved. In germline, CDR1 is SGHTA, CDR2 FQGNSA. The CDR3 runs to 14 residues. V was pared by 6 bases and J by 2 bases, with 10 bases between. This chain's CDR3 is CASSPVRNTGELFF. CDR3 DNA: TGTGCCAGCAGTCCAGTCCGAAACACCGGGGAGCTGTTTTTT.

The chain recombines TRBV9 with TRBJ2-1; 8 positions match TRBD2. Germline values: CDR1 SGDLS, CDR2 YYNGEE. J gave up 4 bases and V 0 bases, and 6 bases lay outside the gene matches. The CDR3 has 16 amino acids. The CDR3, as DNA: TGTGCCAGCAGCGTAGTGGCTAGCGGGTTTTACAATGAGCAGTTCTTC. This translates into CASSVVASGFYNEQFF.

The chain joins TRBV5-1 to TRBJ2-3; 11 bases fit TRBD2. V shed 2 bases, J shed 4 bases, and the junction held 6 bases outside the gene matches. Germline V lookup: CDR1 SGHRS, CDR2 YFSETQ. This CDR3 contains 16 residues. The CDR3 DNA sequence: TGCGCCAGCAGCTTAACTAGCGGGAGTATTGCAGATACGCAGTATTTT. Translation gives CASSLTSGSIADTQYF.

V is TRBV9 and J is TRBJ2-7; 11 nucleotides line up with TRBD2. The J segment lost 3 bases and the V segment lost 0 bases, leaving 5 bases of the junction unmatched. The CDR3 is made up of 16 amino acids. Germline-derived CDR1 and CDR2 are SGDLS and YYNGEE. The CDR3 region has the DNA TGTGCCAGCAGCGTAGGTAGCGGGAGGGCCCTCTACGAGCAGTACTTC. It specifies CASSVGSGRALYEQYF. Supplemented by reference TRBV9 and TRBJ2-7, the full variable domain reads DSGVTQTPKHLITATGQRVTLRCSPRSGDLSVYWYQQSLDQGLQFLIQYYNGEERAKGNILERFSAQQFPDLHSELNLSSLELGDSALYFCASSVGSGRALYEQYFGPGTRLTVT.

The gene calls are TRBV4-1 and TRBJ2-1, with TRBD2 identical over 8 bases. After removal of 0 bases from V and 8 bases from J, the junction contained 9 bases not matched to a gene. Germline V CDR1 and CDR2: MGHRA, YSYEKL. There are 16 residues in the CDR3. For the CDR3, the DNA is TGCGCCAGCAGCCAAGATGGCATAGCGGGATCACATGAGCAGTTCTTC. This codes for CASSQDGIAGSHEQFF.

The gene calls are TRBV19 and TRBJ2-3; D remains unclear. Per germline, CDR1 LNHDA and CDR2 SQIVND (reference sequence). Trimming removed 10 bases at V and 1 base at J, with 15 bases between. The CDR3 loop spans 14 amino acids. The CDR3 here is CATTRSPGTDTQYF. DNA for the CDR3: TGTGCCACCACGAGATCTCCGGGCACAGATACGCAGTATTTT. Full variable domain (outside the CDR3, taken from reference TRBV19 and TRBJ2-3): DGGITQSPKYLFRKEGQNVTLSCEQNLNHDAMYWYRQDPGQGLRLIYYSQIVNDFQKGDIAEGYSVSREKKESFPLTVTSAQKNPTAFYLCATTRSPGTDTQYFGPGTRLTVL.

This clone was seen only a few times. This sequence joins TRBV28 and TRBJ1-1, with D possibly being TRBD1 (6 bases). This CDR3 spans 15 amino acids. Germline V gives CDR1 MDHEN, CDR2 SYDVKM. V was shortened by 2 bases and J by 6 bases, with 16 bases between the two germline ends. The CDR3 DNA sequence: TGTGCCAGCAGTTTAAACGGGGGCCGGGGGGCTGAAGCTTTCTTT. Protein: CASSLNGGRGAEAFF.

This chain connects TRBV7-2 to TRBJ2-7; 9 bases are shared with TRBD2. The ends lost 6 bases at V and 3 bases at J; junction bases unmatched: 9. The CDR3 loop spans 15 amino acids. Per the germline V gene, CDR1 is SGHTA and CDR2 is FQGNSA. The chain's CDR3 is CASRAETSGIYEQYF. The CDR3 nucleotides are TGTGCCAGCAGAGCCGAGACTAGCGGTATCTACGAGCAGTACTTC. The full variable domain, in which reference TRBV7-2 and TRBJ2-7 provide the parts outside the CDR3, is GAGVSQSPSNKVTEKGKDVELRCDPISGHTALYWYRQSLGQGLEFLIYFQGNSAPDKSGLPSDRFSAERTGGSVSTLTIQRTQQEDSAVYLCASRAETSGIYEQYFGPGTRLTVT.

The chain uses TRBV7-2 and TRBJ2-7; 15 bases map to TRBD2. The CDR3 spans 17 residues. Germline assignment: CDR1 SGHTA and CDR2 FQGNSA. After removal of 5 bases from V and 5 bases from J, the junction contained 10 bases not matched to a gene. The CDR3 DNA sequence: TGTGCCAGCAGCCCAGTAGGACTAGCGGGAGGGCGGGACGAGCAGTACTTC. Translation: CASSPVGLAGGRDEQYF.

The chain uses TRBV9 and TRBJ2-1, with D tentatively TRBD1 (6 bases). V gave up 0 bases and J gave up 2 bases, with 9 bases separating them. The CDR3 contains 15 residues. Germline values: CDR1 SGDLS, CDR2 YYNGEE. CDR3 region: CASSVGGDTYNEQFF. CDR3 DNA: TGTGCCAGCAGCGTAGGAGGGGACACCTACAATGAGCAGTTCTTC.